Here is one T cell receptor beta chain with its context. The antigen remains undetermined. Clones were read by immunoSEQ multiplex PCR, and TCRdb kept only the in-frame ones, dropping some. In the table there are 100,000 to 150,000 clones, over 75% of which are singletons. The data originate from a study of T cell responses to AZD1222 COVID-19 vaccine. V lost 2 bases, J lost 3 bases, and 8 bases stayed unmatched. The germline V gene has CDR1 SGHRS and CDR2 YFSETQ. The CDR3 covers 16 residues. Overall study results and limits: Baseline seropositivity occurred in only six AZD1222 recipients. Unmutated variant regions are reportedly targeted by nearly half of spike-specific TCRs.

The rearrangement links TRBV5-1 to TRBJ1-1; 9 nucleotides agree with TRBD1. The sequences come from peripheral blood, collected on day 0 of AZD1222 vaccination. The receptor was isolated from an adult in good health. The CDR3 is CASSFFSGTGHTEAFF. CDR3 sequence (DNA): TGCGCCAGCAGCTTTTTTTCTGGGACAGGGCACACTGAAGCTTTCTTT.